This TCR beta chain was captured by sequencing in a study of CD4 T cells in relation to SARS-CoV-2 and coronaviruses. Across the study: ViraFEST: roughly 9-day antigen culture of PBMCs, then TCR beta CDR3 sequencing.

The assay was immunoSEQ multiplex PCR, and TCRdb's table has in-frame clones only and misses some. The sample contains about 21,000 clones, about 80% of which appear only once. Germline CDR1 and CDR2: SGDLS and YYNGEE. The CDR3 runs to 14 residues. V lost 0 bases and J lost 0, with 4 bases in between. Unexposed donor CD4+ T cells date from about 2010-2019, before the COVID-19 pandemic. After around nine days of culture, CD4+ T cells were isolated. Cultures received half-medium IL-2 refreshes on days 3 and 7. Study-level findings and limits: No crossreactivity against non-spike viral proteins was tested here.

In the case of this clone: No antigen is known for it.

Sequenced sample: CD4+ T cells from PBMCs, cultured in vitro. The clonotype originates from a human donor in good health. The J gene is TRBJ1-5, the V gene TRBV9; no reliable D call. CDR3 in amino acids: CASSVGTSNQPQHF. CDR3 nucleotide sequence: TGTGCCAGCAGCGTAGGGACTAGCAATCAGCCCCAGCATTTT.